This T cell receptor beta chain came from a study of response to subunit inactivated influenza vaccine. Deletions cut 4 bases from V and 0 bases from J, with 14 bases between. The CDR3 totals 15 residues. In germline, CDR1 is SQVTM, CDR2 ANQGSEA. TCRdb re-derived calls from the RT-PCR reads in MiXCR, one entry per CDR3 protein. This table has hundreds of thousands of distinct CDR3 sequences, around 13% appearing once. The chain is built from TRBV29-1 and TRBJ2-3; a weak D match, TRBD1 (6 bases). The clonotype comes from a man aged 50 to 60 who received an inactivated influenza vaccine. This specimen consisted of PBMCs from blood, obtained approximately 15 days before vaccination. Here the CDR3 reads CSVGIPGHSTDTQYF. CDR3 DNA: TGCAGCGTTGGCATACCGGGACATAGCACAGATACGCAGTATTTT.